This passage covers 10 T cell receptor beta chains from one sample sequenced in a study of blood T cell repertoires in COVID-19 (dated by TCRdb to 2018 to 2021). The library relied on the immunoSEQ multiplex PCR assay. TCRdb re-hosts the immuneACCESS table, in-frame sequences only. Its copies lack some clones; in the studies checked, an unresolved V gene accounts for under half of them, and the cause for the rest is not known. This sample comprises just over 300,000 clones, 90% of them detected only once. 4% to 5.5% of the sample is taken by the ten largest. Sequences were obtained from PBMCs or T cells enriched from blood (not recorded which). Every receptor here comes from a woman between 18 and 30 years old with acute COVID-19.

J is TRBJ2-1 and V is TRBV3-1 (or the pseudogene TRBV3-2); 12 bases are shared with TRBD2. Trimming cost V 1 base and J 9 bases; bases outside gene matches: 4. The CDR3 has 15 residues. Germline CDR1 is LGHDT and CDR2 is YNNKEL (reference sequence). CDR3 nucleotide sequence: TGTGCCAGCAGCCAAGCGACTAGCGGGAGAGCTGAGCAGTTCTTC. Its protein is CASSQATSGRAEQFF.

The chain couples TRBV28 to TRBJ2-7; 10 nucleotides align to TRBD2. The CDR3 loop spans 16 amino acids. Germline lookup yields CDR1 MDHEN and CDR2 SYDVKM. V was clipped by 2 bases and J by 0 bases; unmatched bases: 4. The CDR3 DNA reads TGTGCCAGCAGTTTAAGACTAGCGGGCCGCTCCTACGAGCAGTACTTC. Translation: CASSLRLAGRSYEQYF.

This clone was seen just once. The chain uses TRBV28 and TRBJ1-6, with 7 bases aligning to TRBD1. Looked up from germline, CDR1 is MDHEN and CDR2 is SYDVKM. The length of the CDR3 is 15 residues. J lost 8 bases, V lost 4 bases, and 8 bases had no gene match. In DNA form, the CDR3 reads TGTGCCAGCAGTTGGACAGGCAGTGTTGATTCACCCCTCCACTTT. It yields the protein CASSWTGSVDSPLHF.

The chain has TRBV19 and TRBJ1-5, with 7 bases lining up with TRBD1. The CDR3 consists of 15 residues. Germline V gene lookup returns CDR1 LNHDA and CDR2 SQIVND (reference sequence). V lost 5 bases and J lost 4; bases outside the gene matches: 8. The DNA of the CDR3 is TGTGCCAGTAGTCTACGGACAGGTACGAATCAGCCCCAGCATTTT. The encoded protein is CASSLRTGTNQPQHF.

The chain uses TRBV14 and TRBJ1-6; TRBD1 matches 8 bases. This CDR3 spans 14 amino acids. Looked up from germline, CDR1 is SGHDN and CDR2 is FVKESK. Trimming took 1 base from V and 11 from J; bases not matched to a gene: 4. DNA of the CDR3: TGTGCCAGCAGCCAAGGGCAGGGGGCACCACCCCTCCACTTT. It yields the protein CASSQGQGAPPLHF.

The rearrangement joins TRBV5-6 to TRBJ1-1; D is possibly TRBD1 (6 bases). The germline CDR1 and CDR2 sequences are SGHDT and YYEEEE. The CDR3 loop spans 17 amino acids. The V and J ends lost 4 bases and 0 bases respectively, with 19 bases between them. DNA of the CDR3: TGTGCCAGCAGCCCAACCCTGGGACACATTATGAACACTGAAGCTTTCTTT. Its protein is CASSPTLGHIMNTEAFF.

In this sample, this clone turned up a few times. The chain links TRBV7-9 to TRBJ2-7; 9 bases agree with TRBD1. The length of the CDR3 is 18 residues. V shed 1 base and J 6 bases; nucleotides not matched to a gene: 16. Germline assignment: CDR1 SEHNR and CDR2 FQNEAQ (reference sequence). As DNA, the CDR3 is TGTGCCAGCAGCTTAGTCCGGACTAAGGACAGGGGTAAGGGCGAGCAGTACTTC. Protein: CASSLVRTKDRGKGEQYF.

The chain combines TRBV11-3 with TRBJ2-7; TRBD2 aligns across 7 bases. V gave up 5 bases and J gave up 4 bases; unmatched junction bases: 11. CDR1 and CDR2 from the germline V gene are SGHNT and YENEEA. This CDR3 contains 15 residues. This chain's CDR3 is CASSPHRDYYYEQYF. The DNA of the CDR3 is TGTGCCAGCAGCCCCCACCGGGACTATTATTACGAGCAGTACTTC.

The V call is TRBV9, the J call TRBJ2-3, with a tentative D call TRBD1 (6 bases). Between the trimmed V and J ends, which lost 5 bases and 2 bases, there was a span of 12 bases. CDR3 length equals 14 residues. Germline-derived CDR1 and CDR2 are SGDLS and YYNGEE. The CDR3 nucleotides read TGTGCCAGCAGTTCAACAGGGTCCACAGATACGCAGTATTTT. Translation: CASSSTGSTDTQYF. Complete variable domain (other parts from reference TRBV9 and TRBJ2-3): DSGVTQTPKHLITATGQRVTLRCSPRSGDLSVYWYQQSLDQGLQFLIQYYNGEERAKGNILERFSAQQFPDLHSELNLSSLELGDSALYFCASSSTGSTDTQYFGPGTRLTVL.

The rearrangement joins TRBV9 to TRBJ1-4, with 8 bases matching TRBD1. Germline V gene sequence: CDR1 SGDLS, CDR2 YYNGEE. Trimming took 4 bases from V and 7 from J; bases not matched to a gene: 6. The CDR3 is made up of 14 amino acids. Here the CDR3 DNA reads TGTGCCAGCAGCTTCAGACAGGGGAGTGAAAAACTGTTTTTT. Translation gives CASSFRQGSEKLFF.